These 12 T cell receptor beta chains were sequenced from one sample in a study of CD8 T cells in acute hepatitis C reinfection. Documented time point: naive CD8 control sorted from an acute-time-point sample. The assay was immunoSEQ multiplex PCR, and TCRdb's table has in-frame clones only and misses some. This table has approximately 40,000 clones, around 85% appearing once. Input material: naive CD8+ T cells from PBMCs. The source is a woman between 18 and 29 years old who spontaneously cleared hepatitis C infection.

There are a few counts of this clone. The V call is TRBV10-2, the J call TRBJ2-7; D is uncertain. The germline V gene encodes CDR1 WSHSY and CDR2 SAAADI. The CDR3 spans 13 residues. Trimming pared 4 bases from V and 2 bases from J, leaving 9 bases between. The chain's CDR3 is CASSGSATYEQYF. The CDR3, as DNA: TGCGCCAGCAGTGGGTCAGCTACCTACGAGCAGTACTTC.

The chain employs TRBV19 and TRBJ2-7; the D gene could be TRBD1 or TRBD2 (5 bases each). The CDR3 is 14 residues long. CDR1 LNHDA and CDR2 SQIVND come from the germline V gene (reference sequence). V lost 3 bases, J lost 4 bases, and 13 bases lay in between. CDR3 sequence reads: CASSIYGTGYEQYF. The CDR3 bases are TGTGCCAGTAGTATTTACGGGACGGGATACGAGCAGTACTTC.

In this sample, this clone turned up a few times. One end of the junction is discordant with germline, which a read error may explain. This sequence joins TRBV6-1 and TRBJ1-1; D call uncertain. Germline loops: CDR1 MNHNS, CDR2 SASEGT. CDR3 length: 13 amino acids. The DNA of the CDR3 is TGTGCCAGCGGTGAAGTGGTGAACACTGAAGCTTTCTTT. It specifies CASGEVVNTEAFF.

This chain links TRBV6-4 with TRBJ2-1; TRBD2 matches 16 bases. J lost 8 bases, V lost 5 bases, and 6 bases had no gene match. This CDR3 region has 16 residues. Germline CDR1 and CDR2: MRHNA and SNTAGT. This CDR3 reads CASSPGTSGRVDEQFF. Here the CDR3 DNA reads TGTGCCAGCAGTCCTGGGACTAGCGGGAGGGTAGATGAGCAGTTCTTC.

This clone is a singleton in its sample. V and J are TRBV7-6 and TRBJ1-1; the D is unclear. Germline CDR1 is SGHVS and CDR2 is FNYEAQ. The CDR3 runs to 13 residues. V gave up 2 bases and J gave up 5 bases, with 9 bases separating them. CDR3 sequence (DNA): TGTGCCAGCAGCTTAAGGACCGGAACTGAAGCTTTCTTT. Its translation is CASSLRTGTEAFF.

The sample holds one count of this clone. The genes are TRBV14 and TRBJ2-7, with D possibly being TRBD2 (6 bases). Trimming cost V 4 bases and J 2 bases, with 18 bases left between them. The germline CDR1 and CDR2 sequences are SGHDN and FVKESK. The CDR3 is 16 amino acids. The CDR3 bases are TGTGCCAGCAGCCCATATGGAGGGATTGGGGCCTACGAGCAGTACTTC. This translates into CASSPYGGIGAYEQYF.

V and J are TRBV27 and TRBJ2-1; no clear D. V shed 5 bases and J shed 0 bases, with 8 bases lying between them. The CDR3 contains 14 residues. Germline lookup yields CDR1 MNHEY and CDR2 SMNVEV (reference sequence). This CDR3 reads CASSPEVSYNEQFF. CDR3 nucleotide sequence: TGTGCCAGCAGTCCAGAAGTCTCCTACAATGAGCAGTTCTTC.

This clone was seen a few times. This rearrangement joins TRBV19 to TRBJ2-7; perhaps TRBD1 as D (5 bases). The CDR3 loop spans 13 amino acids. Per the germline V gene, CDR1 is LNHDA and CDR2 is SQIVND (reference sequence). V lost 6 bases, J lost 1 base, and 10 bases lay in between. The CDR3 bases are TGTGCCAGTAGCGACAGTCCATCCTACGAGCAGTACTTC. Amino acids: CASSDSPSYEQYF.

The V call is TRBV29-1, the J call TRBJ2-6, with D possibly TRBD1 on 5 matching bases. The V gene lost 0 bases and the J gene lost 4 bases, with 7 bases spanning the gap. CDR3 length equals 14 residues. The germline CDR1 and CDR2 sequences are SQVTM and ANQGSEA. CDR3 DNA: TGCAGCGTTGAAGAGGGGCGAGGGGCCAACGTCCTGACTTTC. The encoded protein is CSVEEGRGANVLTF.

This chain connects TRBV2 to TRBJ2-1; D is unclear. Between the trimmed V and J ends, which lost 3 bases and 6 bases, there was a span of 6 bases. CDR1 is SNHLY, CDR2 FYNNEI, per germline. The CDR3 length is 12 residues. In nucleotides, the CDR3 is TGTGCCAGCAGTGATCGCCGCAATGAGCAGTTCTTC. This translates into CASSDRRNEQFF.

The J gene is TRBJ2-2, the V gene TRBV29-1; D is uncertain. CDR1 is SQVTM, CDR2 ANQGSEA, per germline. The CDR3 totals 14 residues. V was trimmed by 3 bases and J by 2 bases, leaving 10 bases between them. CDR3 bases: TGCAGCGTTGAGCCCTCGTCTAACACCGGGGAGCTGTTTTTT. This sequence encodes CSVEPSSNTGELFF.

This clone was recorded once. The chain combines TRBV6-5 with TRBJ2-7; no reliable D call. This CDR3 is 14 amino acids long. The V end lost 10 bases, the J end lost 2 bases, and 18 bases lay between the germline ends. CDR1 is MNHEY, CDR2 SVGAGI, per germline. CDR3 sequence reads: CAIRHPDSPYEQYF. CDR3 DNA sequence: TGTGCCATCCGACACCCCGACTCCCCCTACGAGCAGTACTTC.